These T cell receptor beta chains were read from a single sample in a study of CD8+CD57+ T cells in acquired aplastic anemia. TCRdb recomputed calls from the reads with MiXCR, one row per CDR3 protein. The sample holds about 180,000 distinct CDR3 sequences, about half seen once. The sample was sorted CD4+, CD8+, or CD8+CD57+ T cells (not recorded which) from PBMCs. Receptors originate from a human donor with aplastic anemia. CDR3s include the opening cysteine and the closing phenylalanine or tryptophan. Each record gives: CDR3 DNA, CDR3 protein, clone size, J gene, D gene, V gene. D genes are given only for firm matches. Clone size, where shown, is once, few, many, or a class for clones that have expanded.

TGTGCCAGCAGGAATGCCGGGGCTCAGAACACTGAAGCTTTCTTT,CASRNAGAQNTEAFF,NA,TRBJ1-1,NA,TRBV2
TGTGCCAGCAGCACAGGGACTAGCGGGAGCTACGAGCAGTACTTC,CASSTGTSGSYEQYF,many,TRBJ2-7,TRBD2,TRBV9
TGTGCCAGCAGTGCATCCCCTTCCTCGAACACTGAAGCTTTCTTT,CASSASPSSNTEAFF,few,TRBJ1-1,NA,TRBV6-1
TGTGCCAGCAGCTCGACTACAGGGGGCGGCCAAGAGACCCAGTACTTC,CASSSTTGGGQETQYF,few,TRBJ2-5,TRBD1,TRBV5-5
TGCAGTGCTGCGGACACCTCCACAGATACGCAGTATTTT,CSAADTSTDTQYF,NA,TRBJ2-3,NA,TRBV20-1
TGTGCCAGTAGTAGCACTAGCAATCAGCCCCAGCATTTT,CASSSTSNQPQHF,many,TRBJ1-5,NA,TRBV19
TGTGCCACCAGTGATAGTGGCAGGGGGCAGTTCTTC,CATSDSGRGQFF,NA,TRBJ2-1,NA,TRBV24-1
TGCGCCAGCCGGGGAGGGCTAGCGGATTACAATGAGCAGTTCTTC,CASRGGLADYNEQFF,few,TRBJ2-1,TRBD2,TRBV5-1
TGTGCCAGCAGCTTGGCCGAGCGGAGCTCCTACGAGCAGTACTTC,CASSLAERSSYEQYF,NA,TRBJ2-7,NA,TRBV5-4
TGTGCCACCAGTGATTTGCGACAGGGGGACACCGGGGAGCTGTTTTTT,CATSDLRQGDTGELFF,NA,TRBJ2-2,TRBD1,TRBV24-1
TGTGCCAGCACGCGACAGGGTAAAGGAGCTAACTATGGCTACACCTTC,CASTRQGKGANYGYTF,NA,TRBJ1-2,TRBD1,TRBV7-3
TGTGCCATCAGTGAGAGGAGTGGTAAGGCATATGGCTACACCTTC,CAISERSGKAYGYTF,NA,TRBJ1-2,NA,TRBV10-3
TGTGCCAGCAGCTTACGCGCGACTGAAGCTTTCTTT,CASSLRATEAFF,many,TRBJ1-1,NA,TRBV7-2
TGTGCCAGTGGACAGGGGACTGAAGCTTTCTTT,CASGQGTEAFF,NA,TRBJ1-1,TRBD1,TRBV5-4